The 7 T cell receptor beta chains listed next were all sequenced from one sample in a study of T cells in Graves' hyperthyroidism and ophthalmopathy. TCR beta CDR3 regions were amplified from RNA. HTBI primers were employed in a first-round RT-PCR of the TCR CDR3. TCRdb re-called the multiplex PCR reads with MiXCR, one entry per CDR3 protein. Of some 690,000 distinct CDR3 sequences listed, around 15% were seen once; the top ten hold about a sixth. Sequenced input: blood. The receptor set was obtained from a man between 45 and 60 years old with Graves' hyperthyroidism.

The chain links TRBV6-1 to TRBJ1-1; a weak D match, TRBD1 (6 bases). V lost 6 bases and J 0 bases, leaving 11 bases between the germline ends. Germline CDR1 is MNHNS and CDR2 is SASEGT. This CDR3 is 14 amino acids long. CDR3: CASRRQAMNTEAFF. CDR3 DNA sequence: TGTGCCAGCAGGAGACAGGCCATGAACACTGAAGCTTTCTTT.

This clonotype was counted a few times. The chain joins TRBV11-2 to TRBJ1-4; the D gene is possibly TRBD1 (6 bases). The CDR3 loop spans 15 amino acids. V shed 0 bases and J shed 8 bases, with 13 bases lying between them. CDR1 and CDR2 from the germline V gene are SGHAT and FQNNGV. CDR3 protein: CASSLDYREGEKLFF. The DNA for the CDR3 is TGTGCCAGCAGCTTAGACTACAGGGAAGGGGAAAAACTGTTTTTT.

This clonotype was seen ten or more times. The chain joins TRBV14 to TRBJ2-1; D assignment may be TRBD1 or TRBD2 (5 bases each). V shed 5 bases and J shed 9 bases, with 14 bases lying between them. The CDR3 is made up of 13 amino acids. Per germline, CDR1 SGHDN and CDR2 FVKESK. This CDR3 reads CASSGTRDREQFF. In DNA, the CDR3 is TGTGCCAGCAGCGGAACCCGGGACCGTGAGCAGTTCTTC.

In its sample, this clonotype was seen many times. CDR3 DNA sequence: TGTGCCAGCAGTTTTTTGAGGCCCGGGGAGCTGTTTTTT. Its protein is CASSFLRPGELFF. This chain uses TRBV28 with TRBJ2-2; D uncertain. In germline, CDR1 is MDHEN, CDR2 SYDVKM. The CDR3 is 13 residues long. V was shortened by 3 bases and J by 6 bases, with 8 bases between the two germline ends.

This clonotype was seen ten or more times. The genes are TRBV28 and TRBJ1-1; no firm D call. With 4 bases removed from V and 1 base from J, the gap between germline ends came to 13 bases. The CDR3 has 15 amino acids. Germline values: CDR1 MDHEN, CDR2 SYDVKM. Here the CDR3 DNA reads TGTGCCAGCAGTTCCGCTTGGAGCTCGAACACTGAAGCTTTCTTT. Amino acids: CASSSAWSSNTEAFF.

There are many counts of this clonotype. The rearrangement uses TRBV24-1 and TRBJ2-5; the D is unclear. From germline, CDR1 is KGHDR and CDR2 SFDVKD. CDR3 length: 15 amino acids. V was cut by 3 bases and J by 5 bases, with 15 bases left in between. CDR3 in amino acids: CATSDPRGLRETQYF. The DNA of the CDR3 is TGTGCCACCAGTGATCCCAGAGGCCTACGGGAGACCCAGTACTTC.

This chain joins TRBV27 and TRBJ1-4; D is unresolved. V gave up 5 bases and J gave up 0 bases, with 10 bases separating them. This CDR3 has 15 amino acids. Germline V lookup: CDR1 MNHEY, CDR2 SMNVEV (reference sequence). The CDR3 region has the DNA TGTGCCAGCAGTCGTGAGTTTTCAACTAATGAAAAACTGTTTTTT. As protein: CASSREFSTNEKLFF.